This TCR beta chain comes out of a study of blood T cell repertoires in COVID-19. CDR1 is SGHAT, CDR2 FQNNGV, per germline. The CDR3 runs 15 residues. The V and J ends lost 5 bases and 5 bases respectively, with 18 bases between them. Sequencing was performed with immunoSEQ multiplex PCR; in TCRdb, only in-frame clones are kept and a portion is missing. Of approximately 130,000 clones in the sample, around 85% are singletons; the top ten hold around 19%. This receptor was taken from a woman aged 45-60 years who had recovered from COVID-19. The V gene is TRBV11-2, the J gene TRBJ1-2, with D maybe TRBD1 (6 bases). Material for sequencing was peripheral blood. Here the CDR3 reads CASSPTQGRMYGYTF. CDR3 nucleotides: TGTGCCAGCAGCCCCACTCAGGGGCGGATGTATGGCTACACCTTC.